The 16 T cell receptor beta chains given below trace back to one sample, sequenced in a study of cytomegalovirus exposure and HLA in healthy donors. The PCR was carried out with 60 Vbeta primers and 13 Jbeta primers. Sequencing was performed with immunoSEQ multiplex PCR; in TCRdb, only in-frame clones are kept and a portion is missing. This repertoire includes 200,000 to 250,000 clones. Input material: PBMCs. The receptors originated from a woman aged 25 to 39 in good health and CMV-seropositive.

The chain joins TRBV4-2 to TRBJ1-1; unclear D gene. Per germline, CDR1 LGHNA and CDR2 YNFKEQ. V lost 0 bases and J 3 bases, leaving 8 bases between the germline ends. This CDR3 spans 14 amino acids. CDR3 nucleotides: TGTGCCAGCAGCCAAGATGACACGTACACTGAAGCTTTCTTT. Translating it yields CASSQDDTYTEAFF.

The rearrangement joins TRBV14 to TRBJ1-6; D is possibly TRBD1 (5 bases). The CDR3 length is 17 residues. V was pared by 0 bases and J by 7 bases, with 16 bases between. Germline lookup yields CDR1 SGHDN and CDR2 FVKESK. CDR3 DNA sequence: TGTGCCAGCAGCCAAGATCGGGCAGGGCGTAAAAATTCACCCCTCCACTTT. This codes for CASSQDRAGRKNSPLHF.

Details on this clone: Other DNA sequences in this sample translate to the same CDR3. The chain carries TRBV2 and TRBJ2-7, with D possibly matching TRBD2 (5 bases). CDR1 SNHLY and CDR2 FYNNEI come from the germline V gene. The CDR3 has 13 amino acids. The ends were cut back, 7 bases at V and 9 bases at J, with 19 bases in the middle. CDR3 sequence: CASIFDGAEGQYF. The CDR3 DNA follows: TGTGCCAGCATTTTTGACGGTGCTGAGGGGCAGTACTTC.

V usage is TRBV29-1 and J usage is TRBJ2-5; tentative D call: TRBD2 (6 bases). V was shortened by 8 bases and J by 4 bases, with 17 bases between the two germline ends. The CDR3 length is 13 residues. The germline CDR1 and CDR2 sequences are SQVTM and ANQGSEA. The DNA for the CDR3 is TGCAGCTGGGGCGGGGTCGGGGGAGAGACCCAGTACTTC. Translated, it gives CSWGGVGGETQYF.

The V and J genes are TRBV6-1 and TRBJ1-2; a weak D match, TRBD1 (5 bases). V dropped 6 bases and J dropped 7 bases, with 9 bases sitting between them. The CDR3 spans 11 residues. In germline, CDR1 is MNHNS, CDR2 SASEGT. DNA of the CDR3: TGTGCCAGCAGGAGCAGGGCTGGCTACACCTTC. Its protein product is CASRSRAGYTF.

The V and J genes are TRBV6-1 and TRBJ2-2, with 8 bases fitting TRBD1. V trimming: 10 bases; J trimming: 4 bases; junction bases outside the gene matches: 8. The CDR3 contains 14 residues. Germline V gene lookup returns CDR1 MNHNS and CDR2 SASEGT. CDR3 residues: CATDRGFITGELFF. The CDR3 DNA reads TGTGCCACCGACAGGGGCTTCATCACCGGGGAGCTGTTTTTT.

The J gene is TRBJ1-5, the V gene TRBV6-1, with 8 nucleotides matching TRBD1. Germline values: CDR1 MNHNS, CDR2 SASEGT. V lost 1 base, J lost 0 bases, and 2 bases stayed unmatched. This CDR3 contains 16 residues. The DNA for the CDR3 is TGTGCCAGCAGTGAAGGGACAGGGTTTAGCAATCAGCCCCAGCATTTT. This encodes CASSEGTGFSNQPQHF.

V gene TRBV27 combines with J gene TRBJ1-1; D remains unclear. The germline V and J ends were trimmed by 1 base and 1 base, with 4 bases remaining between them. This CDR3 region has 13 residues. In germline, CDR1 is MNHEY, CDR2 SMNVEV (reference sequence). This CDR3 is CASSLFGNTEAFF. CDR3 sequence (DNA): TGTGCCAGCAGTTTATTCGGGAACACTGAAGCTTTCTTT.

CDR3 coding DNA: TGCGCCAGCAGCTTCCTGGGAGGTGGAACTGAAGCTTTCTTT. It is translated as CASSFLGGGTEAFF. The J gene is TRBJ1-1, the V gene TRBV5-1; D gene unclear. CDR1 SGHRS and CDR2 YFSETQ come from the germline V gene. V lost 2 bases and J 5 bases, leaving 13 bases between the germline ends. The CDR3 covers 14 residues.

CDR3 in DNA: TGCAGCGTTGAAGCTGGCACAGATACGCAGTATTTT. Its protein is CSVEAGTDTQYF. The chain uses TRBV29-1 and TRBJ2-3; D remains ambiguous. Germline V gives CDR1 SQVTM, CDR2 ANQGSEA. V lost 1 base, J lost 1 base, and 3 bases lay in between. CDR3 length equals 12 residues.

The chain links TRBV4-2 to TRBJ2-5, with 8 bases that match TRBD2. V shed 1 base, J shed 2 bases, and the junction held 3 bases outside the gene matches. This CDR3 spans 15 amino acids. The germline gives CDR1 LGHNA, CDR2 YNFKEQ. In nucleotides, the CDR3 is TGTGCCAGCAGCCAAGGAACTAGCGGACAAGAGACCCAGTACTTC. Residues: CASSQGTSGQETQYF.

CDR3 DNA sequence: TGTGCCAGCAGCTTATCGCTAGCGGGGTCCGGGGAGCTGTTTTTT. Protein sequence: CASSLSLAGSGELFF. J is TRBJ2-2 and V is TRBV7-9; 9 positions match TRBD2. CDR1 SEHNR and CDR2 FQNEAQ come from the germline V gene (reference sequence). V shed 2 bases and J 6 bases; nucleotides not matched to a gene: 4. The CDR3 runs to 15 residues.

J is TRBJ1-2 and V is TRBV9; D perhaps matches TRBD1 (5 bases). This CDR3 contains 15 residues. Germline loops: CDR1 SGDLS, CDR2 YYNGEE. With 0 bases removed from V and 3 bases from J, the gap between germline ends came to 12 bases. The CDR3 loop is CASSVVSGWDYGYTF. The CDR3 DNA sequence: TGTGCCAGCAGCGTAGTATCAGGGTGGGACTATGGCTACACCTTC.

V usage is TRBV9 and J usage is TRBJ1-1, with D tentatively TRBD1 (6 bases). The CDR3 runs to 15 residues. The germline V gene has CDR1 SGDLS and CDR2 YYNGEE. The V gene lost 3 bases and the J gene lost 1 base, with 13 bases spanning the gap. CDR3: CASSARGRENTEAFF. CDR3 coding DNA: TGTGCCAGCAGCGCCAGGGGACGGGAGAACACTGAAGCTTTCTTT.

This chain connects TRBV28 to TRBJ1-4; TRBD1 matches 9 bases. Losses at the gene ends were 7 bases for V and 4 bases for J; bases not matched to a gene: 4. This CDR3 region has 14 residues. Germline V lookup: CDR1 MDHEN, CDR2 SYDVKM. The CDR3 reads CASTPGQGNEKLFF. CDR3 nucleotide sequence: TGTGCCAGCACCCCGGGACAGGGTAATGAAAAACTGTTTTTT.

The V call is TRBV5-8, the J call TRBJ2-3; no firm D call. The CDR3 loop spans 13 amino acids. V lost 5 bases to trimming and J lost 1 base, with 8 bases between them. Per the germline V gene, CDR1 is SGHTS and CDR2 is YDEGEE. The CDR3 protein is CASSPSGTDTQYF. As DNA, the CDR3 is TGTGCCAGCAGTCCTTCGGGCACAGATACGCAGTATTTT.